The 3 T cell receptor beta chains in this list originate from one sample, sequenced in a study of CXCR3-negative and CXCR3-positive naive CD8 T cells. The method, 5' RACE with UMI labels, was used to prepare the TRB cDNA libraries. TCRdb reprocessed the 5' RACE reads; each CDR3 protein has one entry and no DNA is given. This sample's table has about 5,200 distinct CDR3 sequences. Sequenced material: naive CXCR3- CD8+ T cells from blood. The sample's subset: CD45RO-CCR7+CD27+CD95- naive CD8+ T cells lacking CXCR3 (TNR3-). Every receptor here comes from a human donor in good health. Some clones in this sample may be carry-over from other donors' samples.

By frequency, this clonotype registers medium-sized. This chain joins TRBV3-1 and TRBJ2-5; the TRBD1 assignment by TCRdb is unverifiable without DNA. The CDR3 covers 18 residues. Germline CDR1 LGHDT, CDR2 YNNKEL (reference sequence). CDR3 loop: CASTLVEGPQGWSETQYF.

This clonotype shows up as medium-sized (0.01 to 0.1%) by frequency. The CDR3 spells CASSQIGGGHEQFF. This chain links TRBV7-9 with TRBJ2-1; TCRdb picks TRBD2, but there is no DNA to check that call. The CDR3 is made up of 14 amino acids. In germline, CDR1 is SEHNR, CDR2 FQNEAQ (reference sequence).

The J gene is TRBJ2-7, the V gene TRBV10-3; there is no DNA to check the TCRdb D call of TRBD2. This CDR3 has 15 residues. Germline CDR1 and CDR2: ENHRY and SYGVKD. The CDR3 reads CAISDISGHSYEQYF.